Below are 26 T cell receptor beta chains sequenced from a single sample in a study of blood T cell repertoires in COVID-19. Clones were sequenced by immunoSEQ multiplex PCR, and TCRdb holds only the in-frame ones, with some missing. The sample records 110,000 to 150,000 clones, roughly 79% being singletons. The sample comprised peripheral blood. All receptors come from a woman aged 55-70 years with acute or convalescent COVID-19.

This chain joins TRBV28 and TRBJ1-5, with D perhaps matching TRBD1 (5 bases). The CDR3 is 14 residues long. The germline CDR1 and CDR2 sequences are MDHEN and SYDVKM. Trimming removed 7 bases at V and 0 bases at J, with 10 bases between. The CDR3 nucleotides read TGTGCCAGCAATAGGGGCTATAGCAATCAGCCCCAGCATTTT. It encodes CASNRGYSNQPQHF.

The rearrangement uses TRBV9 and TRBJ2-3; 8 nucleotides match TRBD2. Germline CDR1 is SGDLS and CDR2 is YYNGEE. Trimming at V came to 6 bases and at J to 4 bases, leaving 7 bases not matched to a gene. CDR3 length: 14 amino acids. CDR3 amino acids: CASTRASGSDTQYF. The CDR3, as DNA: TGTGCCAGCACGCGGGCTAGCGGGTCAGATACGCAGTATTTT.

The gene calls are TRBV3-1 (or the pseudogene TRBV3-2) and TRBJ2-3; D might be TRBD2 (6 bases). Germline V gene sequence: CDR1 LGHDT, CDR2 YNNKEL (reference sequence). This CDR3 comprises 12 residues. V was clipped by 4 bases and J by 6 bases, with 8 bases between them. The chain's CDR3 is CASSPSGDTQYF. The CDR3 DNA follows: TGTGCCAGCAGCCCCAGCGGGGATACGCAGTATTTT.

The chain couples TRBV6-1 to TRBJ2-1, with D perhaps matching TRBD2 (5 bases). Trimming left V 4 bases short and J 3 bases short, with 16 bases between. This CDR3 comprises 16 residues. Germline V gene data show CDR1 as MNHNS and CDR2 as SASEGT. The CDR3 DNA reads TGTGCCAGCAGTGGGGATACTAGAGCTTTCTACAATGAGCAGTTCTTC. Its translation: CASSGDTRAFYNEQFF.

In this sample, this clone turned up a few times. V usage is TRBV28 and J usage is TRBJ1-6; D is possibly TRBD1 (6 bases). CDR3 length: 17 residues. V lost 1 base and J lost 10, with 20 bases in between. The germline gives CDR1 MDHEN, CDR2 SYDVKM. CDR3 DNA sequence: TGTGCCAGCAGTTTATTTGCCGGGGGGCAGGGTGGCTCACCCCTCCACTTT. Encoded protein: CASSLFAGGQGGSPLHF. The variable domain in full, with the rest retrieved from reference TRBV28 and TRBJ1-6, is DVKVTQSSRYLVKRTGEKVFLECVQDMDHENMFWYRQDPGLGLRLIYFSYDVKMKEKGDIPEGYSVSREKKERFSLILESASTNQTSMYLCASSLFAGGQGGSPLHFGNGTRLTVT.

The DNA for the CDR3 is TGTGCCTCGGGGGACTACCCGTACAATGAGCAGTTCTTC. This gives the protein CASGDYPYNEQFF. The chain links TRBV10-3 to TRBJ2-1; 7 nucleotides align to TRBD2. V shed 11 bases, J shed 4 bases, and the junction held 8 bases outside the gene matches. The CDR3 runs 13 residues. Looked up from germline, CDR1 is ENHRY and CDR2 is SYGVKD.

The gene calls are TRBV27 and TRBJ2-6, with 8 bases matching TRBD1. This CDR3 has 13 amino acids. Germline CDR1 is MNHEY and CDR2 is SMNVEV (reference sequence). J lost 8 bases, V lost 6 bases, and 3 bases had no gene match. Here the CDR3 DNA reads TGTGCCAGCAGGGCCAGGGGGCCCAACGTCCTGACTTTC. It is translated as CASRARGPNVLTF.

This clone was observed a few times. The chain combines TRBV19 with TRBJ1-3, with a tentative D call TRBD1 (6 bases). CDR1 is LNHDA, CDR2 SQIVND, per germline (reference sequence). Trimming left V 7 bases short and J 5 bases short, with 12 bases between. This CDR3 spans 13 amino acids. The CDR3 here is CASIADSRNTIYF. For the CDR3, the DNA is TGTGCCAGTATTGCGGACAGTCGAAACACCATATATTTT.

The V call is TRBV11-2, the J call TRBJ2-6; no reliable D call. CDR1 SGHAT and CDR2 FQNNGV come from the germline V gene. Trimming took off 5 bases at V and 0 bases at J, with 5 bases between the two ends. CDR3 size: 14 residues. The CDR3 coding sequence is TGTGCCAGCAGCCAAATCTCTGGGGCCAACGTCCTGACTTTC. It encodes CASSQISGANVLTF.

The genes are TRBV14 and TRBJ2-3, with 8 bases fitting TRBD1. Germline-derived CDR1 and CDR2 are SGHDN and FVKESK. V was clipped by 1 base and J by 0 bases; unmatched bases: 12. The CDR3 runs to 19 residues. CDR3 sequence reads: CASSQGLARTGRSTDTQYF. In DNA, the CDR3 is TGTGCCAGCAGCCAAGGGCTCGCGAGGACAGGGCGAAGCACAGATACGCAGTATTTT.

The V gene is TRBV10-3, the J gene TRBJ2-7, with 13 bases matching TRBD2. The CDR3 spans 15 residues. V was pared by 7 bases and J by 0 bases, with 3 bases of the junction left unmatched. The germline V gene encodes CDR1 ENHRY and CDR2 SYGVKD. The CDR3 DNA follows: TGTGCCATCACCCGGACTAGCGGGAGCTCCTACGAGCAGTACTTC. Translation: CAITRTSGSSYEQYF.

The table lists this clone with a few counts. This chain links TRBV11-3 with TRBJ2-1; TRBD2 agrees at 12 bases. The CDR3 runs 16 residues. Per germline, CDR1 SGHNT and CDR2 YENEEA. Trimming at V came to 5 bases and at J to 8 bases, leaving 10 bases not matched to a gene. The CDR3 here is CASSRRSTSGSDEQFF. In DNA, the CDR3 is TGTGCCAGCAGCCGACGCTCGACTAGCGGGAGCGATGAGCAGTTCTTC.

V and J are TRBV27 and TRBJ2-7, with D maybe TRBD2 (5 bases). The V end lost 3 bases, the J end lost 3 bases, and 12 bases lay between the germline ends. The germline V gene has CDR1 MNHEY and CDR2 SMNVEV (reference sequence). The CDR3 sequence is 14 residues long. Written as DNA, the CDR3 is TGTGCCAGCAGTTTTGGGGTCGCGGGCTACGAGCAGTACTTC. Protein product: CASSFGVAGYEQYF.

This chain links TRBV7-9 with TRBJ1-2; 7 nucleotides agree with TRBD1. The CDR3 extends over 15 amino acids. Germline-derived CDR1 and CDR2 are SEHNR and FQNEAQ (reference sequence). The junction had 12 bases not matched to a gene; V was cut back by 5 bases and J by 6 bases. The CDR3 loop reads CASSKGQPRRDGYTF. The CDR3 coding sequence is TGTGCCAGCAGCAAGGGACAGCCGAGAAGAGATGGCTACACCTTC.

The gene calls are TRBV7-8 and TRBJ2-4, with 7 bases identical to TRBD1. The CDR3 length is 15 residues. CDR1 is SGHVS, CDR2 FQNEAQ, per germline. V shed 5 bases and J 2 bases; nucleotides not matched to a gene: 6. The CDR3 sequence is CASSPTGEPKNIQYF. Written as DNA, the CDR3 is TGTGCCAGCAGCCCCACAGGGGAGCCCAAAAACATTCAGTACTTC.

This clone was detected only a few times. The V call is TRBV30, the J call TRBJ2-7; D is ambiguous. The V gene's germline CDR1 is GTSNPN and CDR2 SVGIG (reference sequence). This CDR3 comprises 12 residues. The V end lost 2 bases, the J end lost 7 bases, and 12 bases lay between the germline ends. CDR3 coding DNA: TGTGCCTGGAGTCGGTCTTCACTGGAGCAGTACTTC. Amino acids: CAWSRSSLEQYF.

The V gene is TRBV5-1, the J gene TRBJ2-3; D not certain. Trimming pared 4 bases from V and 2 bases from J, leaving 20 bases between. The length of the CDR3 is 17 residues. Germline CDR1 reads SGHRS; CDR2 reads YFSETQ. Written as DNA, the CDR3 is TGCGCCAGCAGCCCGAAGGAACTCAGCAGGCACACAGATACGCAGTATTTT. This translates into CASSPKELSRHTDTQYF. Together with reference TRBV5-1 and TRBJ2-3, the CDR3 gives the full variable domain: KAGVTQTPRYLIKTRGQQVTLSCSPISGHRSVSWYQQTPGQGLQFLFEYFSETQRNKGNFPGRFSGRQFSNSRSEMNVSTLELGDSALYLCASSPKELSRHTDTQYFGPGTRLTVL.

The rearrangement joins TRBV27 to TRBJ2-1, with 15 bases aligning to TRBD2. V lost 5 bases and J lost 9; bases outside the gene matches: 5. Germline CDR1 is MNHEY and CDR2 is SMNVEV (reference sequence). The CDR3 has 15 residues. CDR3 residues: CASSLRTSGRGEQFF. CDR3 nucleotide sequence: TGTGCCAGCAGTCTCAGGACTAGCGGGAGGGGTGAGCAGTTCTTC.

The genes are TRBV5-1 and TRBJ2-2; 9 nucleotides agree with TRBD2. CDR3 length: 14 amino acids. With 6 bases clipped from V and 6 bases from J, the junction kept 6 bases outside the gene matches. Germline V gene sequence: CDR1 SGHRS, CDR2 YFSETQ. The CDR3 nucleotides are TGCGCCAGCAATGAACTAGCGGGTCCCGGGGAGCTGTTTTTT. Protein: CASNELAGPGELFF.

This clone showed up just a few times. V and J are TRBV27 and TRBJ2-7; no firm D call. From germline, CDR1 is MNHEY and CDR2 SMNVEV (reference sequence). This CDR3 contains 12 residues. V was pared by 6 bases and J by 2 bases, with 8 bases between. The CDR3 DNA is TGTGCCAGCAGGTCTACCCCCTACGAGCAGTACTTC. Translated: CASRSTPYEQYF.

The rearrangement joins TRBV15 to TRBJ2-7, with D possibly being TRBD2 (5 bases). Per the germline V gene, CDR1 is LNHNV and CDR2 is YYDKDF (reference sequence). V lost 4 bases and J lost 4, with 11 bases in between. The CDR3 sequence is 13 residues long. CDR3: CATSTDRGYEQYF. The CDR3, as DNA: TGTGCCACCAGCACCGACCGGGGATACGAGCAGTACTTC.

This rearrangement joins TRBV30 to TRBJ2-1, with D maybe TRBD2 (6 bases). V shed 2 bases and J shed 9 bases, with 14 bases lying between them. In germline, CDR1 is GTSNPN, CDR2 SVGIG (reference sequence). There are 13 residues in the CDR3. The CDR3 DNA follows: TGTGCCTGGAGTAGGACTACCGGGGGTGAGCAGTTCTTC. Protein sequence: CAWSRTTGGEQFF.

The DNA for the CDR3 is TGTGCCAGCAGGTCGACTAGCGGGGCCTCCGAGCAGTTCTTC. It specifies CASRSTSGASEQFF. V and J are TRBV2 and TRBJ2-1; 11 bases are shared with TRBD2. CDR1 and CDR2 from the germline V gene are SNHLY and FYNNEI. The trim removed 6 bases at V and 10 bases at J, leaving 8 bases unmatched. The CDR3 totals 14 residues.

The V gene is TRBV15, the J gene TRBJ2-1; D uncertain. This CDR3 comprises 13 residues. With 9 bases removed from V and 5 bases from J, the gap between germline ends came to 14 bases. Germline CDR1 reads LNHNV; CDR2 reads YYDKDF (reference sequence). The CDR3 loop is CATTPFSDNEQFF. CDR3 DNA sequence: TGTGCCACAACCCCTTTTAGTGACAATGAGCAGTTCTTC.

The rearrangement uses TRBV27 and TRBJ1-1, with TRBD1 matching over 9 bases. The CDR3 contains 15 residues. After removal of 5 bases from V and 5 bases from J, the junction contained 9 bases not matched to a gene. The germline V gene encodes CDR1 MNHEY and CDR2 SMNVEV (reference sequence). CDR3 nucleotides: TGTGCCAGCAGTCCCGTACAGGGGGCGTGGACTGAAGCTTTCTTT. Its translation is CASSPVQGAWTEAFF.

The V and J genes are TRBV4-2 and TRBJ2-1; the match to TRBD2 covers 9 bases. Germline CDR1 LGHNA, CDR2 YNFKEQ. V shed 0 bases, J shed 7 bases, and the junction held 10 bases outside the gene matches. The CDR3 is made up of 17 amino acids. The CDR3 DNA sequence: TGTGCCAGCAGCCAAGATCCGGGCGGGAGGGCCGAAAATGAGCAGTTCTTC. Its translation: CASSQDPGGRAENEQFF.